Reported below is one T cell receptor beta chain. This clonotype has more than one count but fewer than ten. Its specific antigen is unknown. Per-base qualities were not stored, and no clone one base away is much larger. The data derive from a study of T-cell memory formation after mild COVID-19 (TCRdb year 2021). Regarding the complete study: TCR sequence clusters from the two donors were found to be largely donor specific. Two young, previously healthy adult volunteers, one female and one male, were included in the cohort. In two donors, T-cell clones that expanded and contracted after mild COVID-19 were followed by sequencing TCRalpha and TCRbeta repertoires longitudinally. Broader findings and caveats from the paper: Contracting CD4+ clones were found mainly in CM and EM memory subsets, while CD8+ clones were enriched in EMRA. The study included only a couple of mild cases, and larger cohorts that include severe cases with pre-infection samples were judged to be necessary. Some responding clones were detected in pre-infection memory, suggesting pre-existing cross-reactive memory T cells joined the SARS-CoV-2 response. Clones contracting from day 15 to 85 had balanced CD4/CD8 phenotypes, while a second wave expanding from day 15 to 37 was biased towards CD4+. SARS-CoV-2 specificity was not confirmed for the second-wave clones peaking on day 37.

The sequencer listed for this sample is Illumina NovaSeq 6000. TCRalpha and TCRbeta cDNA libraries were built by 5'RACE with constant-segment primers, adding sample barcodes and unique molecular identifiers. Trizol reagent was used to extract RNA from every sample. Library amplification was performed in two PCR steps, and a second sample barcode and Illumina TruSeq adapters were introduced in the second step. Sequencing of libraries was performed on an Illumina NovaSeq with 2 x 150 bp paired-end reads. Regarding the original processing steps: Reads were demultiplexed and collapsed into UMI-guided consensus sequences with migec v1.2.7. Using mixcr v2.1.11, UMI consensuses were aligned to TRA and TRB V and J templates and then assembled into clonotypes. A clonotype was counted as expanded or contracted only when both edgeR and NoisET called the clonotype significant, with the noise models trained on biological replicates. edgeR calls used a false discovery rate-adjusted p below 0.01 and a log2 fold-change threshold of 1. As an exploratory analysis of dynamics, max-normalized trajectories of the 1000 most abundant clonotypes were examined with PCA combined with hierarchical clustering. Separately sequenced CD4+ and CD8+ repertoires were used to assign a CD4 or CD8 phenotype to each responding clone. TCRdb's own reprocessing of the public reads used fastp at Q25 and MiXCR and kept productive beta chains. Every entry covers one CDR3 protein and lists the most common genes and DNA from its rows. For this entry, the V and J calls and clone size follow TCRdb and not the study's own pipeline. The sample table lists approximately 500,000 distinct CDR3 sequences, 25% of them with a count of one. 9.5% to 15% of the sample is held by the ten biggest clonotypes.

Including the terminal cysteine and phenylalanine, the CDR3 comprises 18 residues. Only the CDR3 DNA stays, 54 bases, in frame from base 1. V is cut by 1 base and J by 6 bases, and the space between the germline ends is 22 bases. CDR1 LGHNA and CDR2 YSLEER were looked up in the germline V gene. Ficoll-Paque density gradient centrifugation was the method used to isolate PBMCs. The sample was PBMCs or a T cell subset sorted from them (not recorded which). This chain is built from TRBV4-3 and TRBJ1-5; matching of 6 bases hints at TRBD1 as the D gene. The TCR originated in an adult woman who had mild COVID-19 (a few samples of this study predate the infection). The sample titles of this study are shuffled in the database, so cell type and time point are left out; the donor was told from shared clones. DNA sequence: TGCGCCAGCAGCCAAGCCGTAGGGGGGGACACCTCGGGTCAGCCCCAGCATTTT. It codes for CASSQAVGGDTSGQPQHF.